The rows below give T cell receptor beta chains drawn from one sample of a study of chemoradiotherapy in HPV16-positive cancers. Data came from immunoSEQ multiplex PCR; TCRdb stores just in-frame clones and leaves some out. The sample yields 6,500 or so clones, roughly nine tenths seen once. The sample was tumor tissue, taken from a patient who underwent chemoradiotherapy. The receptor source for this set is a human donor with HPV-associated anogenital cancer. Each CDR3 is given with its conserved first and last residue. The D gene is left open where the match is weak. The size entry is marked missing in some rows and otherwise reads once, few, many or a size class.

V: TRBV28
D: .
size: .
J: TRBJ1-2
DNA: TGTGCCAGCAGTTCTCCGGACAGAGCAAATGGCTACACCTTC
CDR3: CASSSPDRANGYTF

V: TRBV7-3
D: .
size: .
J: TRBJ2-6
DNA: TGTGCCAGCAGCTTAACGAGGGGCCGTGGGGCCAACGTCCTGACTTTC
CDR3: CASSLTRGRGANVLTF

V: TRBV6-1
D: .
size: .
J: TRBJ2-5
DNA: TGTGCCAGCAGCACAGGCGGGGAGACCCAGTACTTC
CDR3: CASSTGGETQYF

V: TRBV4-1
D: .
size: once
J: TRBJ1-3
DNA: TGCGCCAACTGGGGAAACACCATATATTTT
CDR3: CANWGNTIYF

V: TRBV7-9
D: .
size: .
J: TRBJ1-5
DNA: TGTGCCAGCAGCCCCAATGGCCCGGAGGGGAATCAGCCCCAGCATTTT
CDR3: CASSPNGPEGNQPQHF

V: TRBV11-3
D: TRBD2
size: .
J: TRBJ2-7
DNA: TGTGCCAGCAGCTTAGCCCCTAGCGGGAGTGGAGGCGAGCAGTACTTC
CDR3: CASSLAPSGSGGEQYF

V: TRBV5-6
D: .
size: .
J: TRBJ2-7
DNA: TGTGCCAGCAGCTGGGGGGGACAGGCCGACGAGCAGTACTTC
CDR3: CASSWGGQADEQYF

V: TRBV21-1
D: .
size: .
J: TRBJ1-4
DNA: TGTGCCAGCAGCAACCGGGACAGGGGGGATGAAAAACTGTTTTTT
CDR3: CASSNRDRGDEKLFF

V: TRBV6-5
D: TRBD1
size: .
J: TRBJ1-2
DNA: TGTGCCAGCAGTTTGACAGGGTTGCGGTATGGCTACACCTTC
CDR3: CASSLTGLRYGYTF

V: TRBV6-5
D: .
size: few
J: TRBJ2-2
DNA: TGTGCCAGCAGGACAGGGAGGTTTGGGGAGCTGTTTTTT
CDR3: CASRTGRFGELFF

V: TRBV25-1
D: TRBD2
size: .
J: TRBJ2-1
DNA: TGTGCCAGCAGTGTAGCGGGAGGGCCGGATGAGCAGTTCTTC
CDR3: CASSVAGGPDEQFF

V: TRBV7-2
D: .
size: .
J: TRBJ1-2
DNA: TGTGCCAGCAGCCCCGGACAGACCTATGGCTACACCTTC
CDR3: CASSPGQTYGYTF

V: TRBV7-6
D: TRBD2
size: once
J: TRBJ2-5
DNA: TGTGCCAGCAAAGGGGAGGGGACCCAGTACTTC
CDR3: CASKGEGTQYF

V: TRBV11-1
D: .
size: .
J: TRBJ1-1
DNA: TGTGCCAGCAGCTTAACAGGGACTTGGGCTTTCTTT
CDR3: CASSLTGTWAFF

V: TRBV11-3
D: .
size: .
J: TRBJ2-1
DNA: TGTGCCAGCACTCAGGGTGCCTACAATGAGCAGTTCTTC
CDR3: CASTQGAYNEQFF

V: TRBV19
D: .
size: .
J: TRBJ2-5
DNA: TGTGCCAGTAGTACAGGGGGCTGGGAGGCGAGCGGGGATTTAGAGACCCAGTACTTC
CDR3: CASSTGGWEASGDLETQYF

V: TRBV2
D: .
size: .
J: TRBJ1-5
DNA: TGTGCCAGCAGTGACACGGGGATTCCTAATCAGCCCCAGCATTTT
CDR3: CASSDTGIPNQPQHF

V: TRBV6-5
D: .
size: .
J: TRBJ2-7
DNA: TGTGCCAGCAGTTACGGGGCGGAGAACTACTACGAGCAGTACTTC
CDR3: CASSYGAENYYEQYF

V: TRBV19
D: .
size: .
J: TRBJ2-1
DNA: TGTGCCAGTAGTATAGTTTCAGGGAACTCCTACAATGAGCAGTTCTTC
CDR3: CASSIVSGNSYNEQFF

V: TRBV28
D: .
size: .
J: TRBJ2-3
DNA: TGTGCCGCCTTAGGGGACACATACGCGGACACAGATACGCAGTATTTT
CDR3: CAALGDTYADTDTQYF

V: TRBV7-2
D: .
size: .
J: TRBJ1-5
DNA: TGTGCCAGCAGCTTAGCATGGGCTGCAAGCAATCAGCCCCAGCATTTT
CDR3: CASSLAWAASNQPQHF

V: TRBV6-5
D: .
size: .
J: TRBJ2-2
DNA: TGTGCCAGCAGTTACGGTCCGAGCACCGGGGAGCTGTTTTTT
CDR3: CASSYGPSTGELFF

V: TRBV4-1
D: .
size: .
J: TRBJ2-2
DNA: TGCGCCAGCAGTCTCCGGAGTGGGCAGAACACCGGGGAGCTGTTTTTT
CDR3: CASSLRSGQNTGELFF

V: TRBV10-3
D: .
size: .
J: TRBJ2-5
DNA: TGTGCCATCAGTGAAGGGACCGGGGAGACCCAGTACTTC
CDR3: CAISEGTGETQYF

V: TRBV5-1
D: .
size: .
J: TRBJ2-5
DNA: TGCGCCAGCAGCTTGGAGGCAGAACAAGAGACCCAGTACTTC
CDR3: CASSLEAEQETQYF

V: TRBV7-2
D: .
size: .
J: TRBJ1-6
DNA: TGTGCCAGCAGCCCGAATAATTCACCCCTCCACTTT
CDR3: CASSPNNSPLHF

V: TRBV18
D: .
size: .
J: TRBJ2-3
DNA: TGTGCGTCGGGCGATAGCACAGATACGCAGTATTTT
CDR3: CASGDSTDTQYF

V: TRBV19
D: .
size: .
J: TRBJ2-3
DNA: TGTGCCAGTAGTATTTCAAATACGCAGTATTTT
CDR3: CASSISNTQYF

V: TRBV11-2
D: TRBD2
size: .
J: TRBJ2-5
DNA: TGTGCCAGCAGCTTAGTCCTAGCGGGAGGAAGCAGAGAGACCCAGTACTTC
CDR3: CASSLVLAGGSRETQYF

V: TRBV29-1
D: .
size: .
J: TRBJ2-7
DNA: TGCAGCGTTGAAAGGGGTTACGAGCAGTACTTC
CDR3: CSVERGYEQYF

V: TRBV2
D: TRBD1
size: .
J: TRBJ2-1
DNA: TGTGCCAGCAGCCTGGGACAGGTGAATGAGCAGTTCTTC
CDR3: CASSLGQVNEQFF

V: TRBV6-1
D: .
size: .
J: TRBJ1-1
DNA: TGTGCCAGACCCAGTCGGGGAAAGGACACTGAAGCTTTCTTT
CDR3: CARPSRGKDTEAFF

V: TRBV4-2
D: .
size: .
J: TRBJ2-5
DNA: TGTGCCAGCAGCCAAGATCAGCAAGAGACCCAGTACTTC
CDR3: CASSQDQQETQYF

V: TRBV7-6
D: .
size: .
J: TRBJ2-7
DNA: TGTGCCAGCAGCTCTCTTACAGGCTTCAGCGAGCAGTACTTC
CDR3: CASSSLTGFSEQYF

V: TRBV2
D: TRBD1
size: .
J: TRBJ2-3
DNA: TGTGCCAGCGGGGAACAGGGGGCGGACACAGATACGCAGTATTTT
CDR3: CASGEQGADTDTQYF

V: TRBV18
D: .
size: .
J: TRBJ1-2
DNA: TGTGCCAGCTCGCAGGAGGCTATCAACTATGGCTACACCTTC
CDR3: CASSQEAINYGYTF

V: TRBV2
D: .
size: .
J: TRBJ1-1
DNA: TGTGCCAGCATTAGACGCAACACTGAAGCTTTCTTT
CDR3: CASIRRNTEAFF

V: TRBV4-1
D: .
size: .
J: TRBJ2-5
DNA: TGCGCCAGCAGCCAAGAAGGGGGAGGGCCCTGGCAAGAGACCCAGTACTTC
CDR3: CASSQEGGGPWQETQYF

V: TRBV6-1
D: TRBD2
size: .
J: TRBJ2-1
DNA: TGTGCCAGCAGTGAAAAGGGGCGGGAGGGCGTATATGAGCAGTTCTTC
CDR3: CASSEKGREGVYEQFF

V: TRBV6-4
D: TRBD2
size: .
J: TRBJ2-1
DNA: TGTGCCAGCAGTGACTCAGGACTAGCGGAGTACAATGAGCAGTTCTTC
CDR3: CASSDSGLAEYNEQFF

V: TRBV29-1
D: TRBD1
size: .
J: TRBJ1-2
DNA: TGCAGCGTTGGGGGTGGGACAGGGGGTCCCCTAGGCTACACCTTC
CDR3: CSVGGGTGGPLGYTF

V: TRBV6-4
D: .
size: .
J: TRBJ2-2
DNA: TGTGCCAGCAGTGACTCGGGTACCGGGGAGCTGTTTTTT
CDR3: CASSDSGTGELFF

V: TRBV4-1
D: TRBD1
size: few
J: TRBJ1-1
DNA: TGCGCCAGCAGCCCGGGGACAGTTCCTGAAGCTTTCTTT
CDR3: CASSPGTVPEAFF

V: TRBV2
D: TRBD2
size: .
J: TRBJ2-3
DNA: TGTGCCAGCAAGCGGCCTAGCGGGAGTCTGAATACGCAGTATTTT
CDR3: CASKRPSGSLNTQYF